The present T cell receptor (beta chain) was sequenced within a study of CD8 T cells in ankylosing spondylitis. Findings and caveats of the study: Disease-linked clones bore a CD8+ phenotype and were relatively rare in peripheral blood. Ankylosing spondylitis blood appeared to carry a characteristic TCR beta motif of seven to nine highly homologous variants.

By quantitative 5'-RACE with molecular barcodes, the TCR beta libraries were made. TCRdb called the 5' RACE reads again in MiXCR, with one record for every CDR3 protein. The table lists 350,000 or so distinct CDR3 sequences, 7.5% to 9% of them singletons. CDR3 length: 15 residues. V was shortened by 4 bases and J by 6 bases, with 13 bases between the two germline ends. Germline CDR1 is SGHDN and CDR2 is FVKESK. This clonotype was observed many times. The antigen remains undetermined. The chain is built from TRBV14 and TRBJ1-6; D not resolved. Sequenced: blood, either unsorted or a sorted T cell fraction (not recorded which). This TCR was sampled from a male donor with ankylosing spondylitis. The CDR3 DNA reads as TGTGCCAGCAGCCGTGGAAGAAGACCTAATTCACCCCTCCACTTT. Its protein product is CASSRGRRPNSPLHF.